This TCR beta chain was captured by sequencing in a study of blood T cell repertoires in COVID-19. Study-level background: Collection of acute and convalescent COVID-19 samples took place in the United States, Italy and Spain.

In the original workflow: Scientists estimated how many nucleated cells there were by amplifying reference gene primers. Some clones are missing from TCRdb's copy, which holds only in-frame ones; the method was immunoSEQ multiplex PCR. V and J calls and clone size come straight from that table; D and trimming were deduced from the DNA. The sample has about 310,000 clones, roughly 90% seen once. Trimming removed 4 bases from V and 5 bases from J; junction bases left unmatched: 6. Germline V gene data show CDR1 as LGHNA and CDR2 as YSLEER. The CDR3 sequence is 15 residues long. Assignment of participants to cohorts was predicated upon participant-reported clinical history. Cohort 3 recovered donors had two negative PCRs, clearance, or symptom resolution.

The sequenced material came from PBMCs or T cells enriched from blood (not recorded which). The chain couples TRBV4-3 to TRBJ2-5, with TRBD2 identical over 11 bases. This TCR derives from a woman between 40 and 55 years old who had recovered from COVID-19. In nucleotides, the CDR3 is TGCGCCAGCAGCCTACTTAGCGGGAGGGGGGAGACCCAGTACTTC. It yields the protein CASSLLSGRGETQYF.